This T cell receptor beta chain comes out of a study of human T cells and chemical hapten exposure. This clonotype was detected ten times or more. TCRdb reanalysed the RACE reads using MiXCR and keeps one entry per CDR3 protein. The sample has under 450,000 distinct CDR3 sequences; 4.8% are singletons. The sample's time point: patch test 1, 2 weeks after DPC sensitization. Treatment meaning: therapeutic diphenylcyclopropenone sensitization with weekly scalp DPC. Total RNA was extracted from unfractionated whole blood. The sequence was collected from a woman aged 45 to 65 with alopecia areata. Some clones in this sample may be carry-over from other donors' samples. The sample was whole blood, taken in connection with sensitization to the hapten diphenylcyclopropenone (DPC).

Here the CDR3 DNA reads TGTGCCAGCAGTTGGGTTGGCACTGAAGCTTTCTTT. This sequence encodes CASSWVGTEAFF. The chain recombines TRBV12-3 or TRBV12-4 with TRBJ1-1; D remains ambiguous. V shed 4 bases and J shed 4 bases, with 7 bases lying between them. This CDR3 is 12 amino acids long.